The 25 T cell receptor beta chains below were found in one sample sequenced in a study of blood T cell repertoires in COVID-19. The protocol was immunoSEQ multiplex PCR, while the TCRdb copy is restricted to in-frame clones and leaves out a portion. The profile covers 85,000 to 95,000 clones, with around 90% appearing a single time and approximately 4.1% taken by the ten largest. Sequenced input: peripheral blood. These receptors all stem from a woman in her 50s in a cohort sampled during active COVID-19.

This chain uses TRBV9 with TRBJ2-5; 7 bases map to TRBD2. Germline V gene sequence: CDR1 SGDLS, CDR2 YYNGEE. V shed 0 bases and J 1 base; nucleotides not matched to a gene: 3. This CDR3 is 15 amino acids long. This chain's CDR3 is CASSVVSGIQETQYF. CDR3 DNA: TGTGCCAGCAGCGTAGTGAGCGGGATCCAAGAGACCCAGTACTTC.

The DNA of the CDR3 is TGTGCCAGCAGTCGGGACAGGAGGGAGACCCAGTACTTC. Protein sequence: CASSRDRRETQYF. V and J are TRBV6-5 and TRBJ2-5, with 8 bases lining up with TRBD1. The CDR3 is 13 amino acids. Germline CDR1 is MNHEY and CDR2 is SVGAGI. Trimming removed 5 bases from V and 5 bases from J; junction bases left unmatched: 4.

The chain is built from TRBV6-6 and TRBJ1-1; D unclear. Trimming pared 7 bases from V and 4 bases from J, leaving 13 bases between. CDR1 MNHNY and CDR2 SVGAGI come from the germline V gene (reference sequence). This CDR3 is built from 13 residues. CDR3 amino acids: CASTLGEATEAFF. The CDR3 coding sequence is TGTGCCAGCACTCTCGGCGAGGCCACTGAAGCTTTCTTT.

The rearrangement uses TRBV19 and TRBJ2-1; D remains ambiguous. This CDR3 has 14 amino acids. Germline V gene sequence: CDR1 LNHDA, CDR2 SQIVND (reference sequence). V was pared by 2 bases and J by 2 bases, with 7 bases between. The CDR3 is CASSITSTYNEQFF. In DNA form, the CDR3 reads TGTGCCAGTAGTATAACATCCACCTACAATGAGCAGTTCTTC.

The chain couples TRBV5-1 to TRBJ2-1; the D is unclear. Germline V gene data show CDR1 as SGHRS and CDR2 as YFSETQ. Trimming stripped 4 bases from V and 8 bases from J, with 16 bases between. This CDR3 comprises 14 residues. The CDR3: CASSASYSGDEQFF. DNA for the CDR3: TGCGCCAGCAGCGCGTCGTATTCAGGCGATGAGCAGTTCTTC.

This sequence joins TRBV2 and TRBJ1-5, with 11 bases lining up with TRBD1. Unmatched junction bases numbered 6, after V lost 8 bases and J lost 3 bases. The CDR3 runs to 15 residues. Germline CDR1 is SNHLY and CDR2 is FYNNEI. Here the CDR3 reads CASGGQGASNQPQHF. CDR3 bases: TGTGCCAGCGGAGGACAGGGGGCTTCCAATCAGCCCCAGCATTTT. Full variable domain (outside the CDR3, taken from reference TRBV2 and TRBJ1-5): EPEVTQTPSHQVTQMGQEVILRCVPISNHLYFYWYRQILGQKVEFLVSFYNNEISEKSEIFDDQFSVERPDGSNFTLKIRSTKLEDSAMYFCASGGQGASNQPQHFGDGTRLSIL.

This rearrangement joins TRBV3-1 (or the pseudogene TRBV3-2) to TRBJ2-1; D is perhaps TRBD2 (5 bases). The CDR3 is made up of 16 amino acids. V was cut by 1 base and J by 0 bases, with 10 bases left in between. Germline CDR1 reads LGHDT; CDR2 reads YNNKEL (reference sequence). The CDR3 is CASSQGVGSSYNEQFF. In nucleotides, the CDR3 is TGTGCCAGCAGCCAAGGGGTAGGGAGCTCCTACAATGAGCAGTTCTTC.

The V gene is TRBV27, the J gene TRBJ1-1; weak D call: TRBD1 (6 bases). V was shortened by 7 bases and J by 7 bases, with 16 bases between the two germline ends. This CDR3 has 13 amino acids. The germline V gene encodes CDR1 MNHEY and CDR2 SMNVEV (reference sequence). The CDR3 loop is CASTPRGGYEAFF. In nucleotides, the CDR3 is TGTGCCAGCACCCCCAGAGGGGGTTATGAAGCTTTCTTT.

The chain has TRBV18 and TRBJ2-7; 9 bases line up with TRBD1. This CDR3 is 15 amino acids long. Unmatched junction bases numbered 6, after V lost 5 bases and J lost 1 base. CDR1 KGHSH and CDR2 LQKENI come from the germline V gene. The CDR3 is CASSLGQGVSYEQYF. CDR3 in DNA: TGTGCCAGCTCATTGGGACAGGGAGTTTCCTACGAGCAGTACTTC. Combining the CDR3 with reference TRBV18 and TRBJ2-7 gives the whole variable domain NAGVMQNPRHLVRRRGQEARLRCSPMKGHSHVYWYRQLPEEGLKFMVYLQKENIIDESGMPKERFSAEFPKEGPSILRIQQVVRGDSAAYFCASSLGQGVSYEQYFGPGTRLTVT.

The V and J genes are TRBV5-5 and TRBJ1-2; 8 nucleotides match TRBD1. CDR3 length equals 16 residues. Germline CDR1 reads SGHKS; CDR2 reads YYEKEE (reference sequence). V dropped 2 bases and J dropped 0; count of bases not matched to a gene: 6. This chain's CDR3 is CASSLGTGASNYGYTF. CDR3 sequence (DNA): TGTGCCAGCAGCTTAGGGACAGGAGCTTCTAACTATGGCTACACCTTC.

This chain links TRBV5-6 with TRBJ2-3; 8 bases align to TRBD2. The length of the CDR3 is 16 residues. Looked up from germline, CDR1 is SGHDT and CDR2 is YYEEEE. Trimming removed 4 bases from V and 2 bases from J; junction bases left unmatched: 9. CDR3 sequence: CASSRSKRGFTDTQYF. The CDR3 DNA sequence: TGTGCCAGCAGCCGCTCCAAGCGGGGGTTCACAGATACGCAGTATTTT.

This rearrangement joins TRBV20-1 to TRBJ1-2, with a possible D match to TRBD1 (6 bases). V was trimmed by 6 bases and J by 10 bases, leaving 15 bases between them. Germline-derived CDR1 and CDR2 are DFQATT and SNEGSKA (reference sequence). This CDR3 region has 11 residues. CDR3 sequence: CSAGGVSDYTF. The CDR3 DNA is TGCAGTGCAGGGGGTGTTAGTGACTACACCTTC.

The chain combines TRBV28 with TRBJ1-4, with 11 bases identical to TRBD1. CDR1 MDHEN and CDR2 SYDVKM come from the germline V gene. Unmatched junction bases numbered 1, after V lost 3 bases and J lost 1 base. The CDR3 is made up of 16 amino acids. The CDR3 loop is CASSFGTGGTNEKLFF. CDR3 nucleotides: TGTGCCAGCAGTTTCGGGACAGGGGGAACTAATGAAAAACTGTTTTTT.

The rearrangement uses TRBV6-5 and TRBJ2-7, with unresolved D. Germline assignment: CDR1 MNHEY and CDR2 SVGAGI. This CDR3 is 12 amino acids long. V lost 6 bases and J 5 bases, leaving 11 bases between the germline ends. CDR3 region: CASRRAMHEQYF. CDR3 nucleotide sequence: TGTGCCAGCAGGCGAGCTATGCACGAGCAGTACTTC.

This chain links TRBV19 with TRBJ2-2; D might be TRBD1 (5 bases). Trimming took 6 bases from V and 6 from J, leaving 11 bases between them. Germline V gene lookup returns CDR1 LNHDA and CDR2 SQIVND (reference sequence). The CDR3 sequence is 13 residues long. This chain's CDR3 is CASRGRRSGELFF. For the CDR3, the DNA is TGTGCCAGTAGGGGGCGCAGGTCCGGGGAGCTGTTTTTT.

This clone was detected only once. The chain has TRBV28 and TRBJ1-3; no firm D call. V was trimmed by 6 bases and J by 8 bases, leaving 14 bases between them. The CDR3 has 13 residues. Germline V lookup: CDR1 MDHEN, CDR2 SYDVKM. The DNA of the CDR3 is TGTGCCAGCAGCTCCATCCCCGGGGACACCATATATTTT. It specifies CASSSIPGDTIYF.

The V gene is TRBV24-1, the J gene TRBJ1-5, with 9 bases identical to TRBD1. Germline lookup yields CDR1 KGHDR and CDR2 SFDVKD. V was pared by 4 bases and J by 3 bases, with 6 bases of the junction left unmatched. There are 16 residues in the CDR3. CDR3 nucleotides: TGTGCCACCAGTGAGCCGGGGACAGGGAACAATCAGCCCCAGCATTTT. This encodes CATSEPGTGNNQPQHF.

This clone was picked up one time. In DNA, the CDR3 is TGTGCCAGCAGCGCGGGACTAGCGGGAGGGTACGAGCAGTACTTC. Translation gives CASSAGLAGGYEQYF. The V gene is TRBV7-9, the J gene TRBJ2-7; TRBD2 matches 16 bases. CDR1 SEHNR and CDR2 FQNEAQ come from the germline V gene (reference sequence). This CDR3 is 15 amino acids long. With V trimmed by 5 bases and J by 4 bases, 2 bases remained unmatched.

V usage is TRBV5-1 and J usage is TRBJ1-2; D remains ambiguous. This CDR3 is 13 amino acids long. The ends were cut back, 3 bases at V and 2 bases at J, with 8 bases in the middle. Germline CDR1 is SGHRS and CDR2 is YFSETQ. Here the CDR3 DNA reads TGCGCCAGCAGCTCACCGGGGAACTATGGCTACACCTTC. Its protein product is CASSSPGNYGYTF.

The J gene is TRBJ2-7, the V gene TRBV28; TRBD1 agrees at 9 bases. CDR1 and CDR2 (germline): MDHEN, SYDVKM. V dropped 6 bases and J dropped 6; count of bases not matched to a gene: 9. The CDR3 is made up of 14 amino acids. The CDR3 spells CASRITGGDSEQYF. DNA of the CDR3: TGTGCCAGCAGAATAACAGGGGGCGATAGCGAGCAGTACTTC.

The chain has TRBV27 and TRBJ1-4; perhaps TRBD1 as D (5 bases). The germline V gene encodes CDR1 MNHEY and CDR2 SMNVEV (reference sequence). The CDR3 runs to 15 residues. V was trimmed by 4 bases and J by 4 bases, leaving 13 bases between them. The CDR3 spells CASSSKGHSNEKLFF. The CDR3 DNA reads as TGTGCCAGCAGTTCTAAGGGGCATAGTAATGAAAAACTGTTTTTT.

This sequence joins TRBV5-6 and TRBJ2-7, with D possibly matching TRBD1 (6 bases). In germline, CDR1 is SGHDT, CDR2 YYEEEE. The CDR3 is 12 residues long. The V gene lost 4 bases and the J gene lost 4 bases, with 9 bases spanning the gap. The CDR3 region has the DNA TGTGCCAGCAGCCGCCAGGGGTACGAGCAGTACTTC. It encodes CASSRQGYEQYF.

The rearrangement joins TRBV5-4 to TRBJ1-1, with D unclear. Trimming stripped 4 bases from V and 1 base from J, with 5 bases between. CDR1 is SGHNT and CDR2 is YYREEE in the germline V gene (reference sequence). The CDR3 covers 12 residues. The CDR3 sequence is CASSTANTEAFF. The CDR3 region has the DNA TGTGCCAGCAGCACAGCGAACACTGAAGCTTTCTTT. The whole variable domain, filled in from reference TRBV5-4 and TRBJ1-1, reads ETGVTQSPTHLIKTRGQQVTLRCSSQSGHNTVSWYQQALGQGPQFIFQYYREEENGRGNFPPRFSGLQFPNYSSELNVNALELDDSALYLCASSTANTEAFFGQGTRLTVV.

The genes are TRBV10-3 and TRBJ2-7, with TRBD2 matching 14 bases. Per the germline V gene, CDR1 is ENHRY and CDR2 is SYGVKD. J was trimmed by 5 bases and V by 6 bases; bases with no gene match: 6. The CDR3 loop spans 15 amino acids. The CDR3 DNA follows: TGTGCCATCAGGCCGGGACTAGCGGGAGTCAACGAGCAGTACTTC. It yields the protein CAIRPGLAGVNEQYF.

V is TRBV28 and J is TRBJ2-7, with 9 bases identical to TRBD1. The CDR3 contains 15 residues. Germline V gives CDR1 MDHEN, CDR2 SYDVKM. The V segment lost 4 bases and the J segment 5 bases; nucleotides outside the gene matches: 9. The CDR3 sequence is CASSSMGQGEDEQYF. The CDR3, as DNA: TGTGCCAGCAGTTCAATGGGACAGGGAGAAGACGAGCAGTACTTC.